What follows is one T cell receptor (beta chain) and its context. Its specific antigen is unknown. No per-base quality is available; no much larger clone lies one base away. TCRbeta CDR3 regions were amplified from genomic DNA using the immunoSEQ Assay, a bias-controlled multiplex PCR. The source study handled its data this way. The number of nucleated cells in each sample was estimated from the amplification of reference gene primers within the assay. Sequence reads were collapsed and filtered to measure the absolute abundance of every unique TCRbeta CDR3 rearrangement. For each sample, productive Simpson clonality was calculated as the square root of Simpson's diversity index over productive rearrangements. In its TCRdb copy, this immuneACCESS table keeps in-frame sequences only and misses some clones. Where compared with another copy, unresolved V genes explain less than half of these, and the others have no known cause. From that table come the V and J calls and clone size; the DNA was used to work out D and trimming. The sample table records approximately 230,000 clones; around four fifths of these occur just once. Approximately 5.3% of the sample belongs to the ten largest clones.

V is shortened by 7 bases, J by 3 bases, and the region joining them spans 16 bases. CDR1 and CDR2 were assigned from the germline V gene as MNHEY and SVGAGI. Counted from cysteine to phenylalanine, this CDR3 has 14 amino acids. Solely the CDR3 DNA is kept, with 42 bases framed from the first base. Whole blood was collected in K2EDTA tubes by collaborating institutions according to the institutions' own protocols. For TCRbeta analysis, collaborator samples were shipped as frozen whole blood, as isolated PBMCs, or as DNA extracted from either sample type. This entry comes from a study of blood T cell repertoires in COVID-19 (dated by TCRdb to 2019 to 2021). With respect to the entire study: The collaborator samples originated in the United States, Italy and Spain and spanned the acute and convalescent phases of COVID-19. The material from the prospective study consisted of cDNA or gDNA derived from T cells, B-cell-depleted T cells, or PBMCs. Deeply sampled blood TCRbeta repertoires from subjects exposed to, actively infected with, or recovered from COVID-19 were included in the dataset. The repertoires were released in a freely available public database intended as a resource for research on the immune response to SARS-CoV-2. Samples came from the ongoing ImmuneRACE study (first 160 participants) plus 1,254 subjects from 6 global collaborators. The sample metadata nearly always contained a de-identified subject ID, COVID-19 status, age in years and sex. Where HLA class I and class II types were available, the types were taken from metadata supplied by the sample provider, not from assay-based typing. General findings and caveats noted by the study authors: The quantity of clinical and demographic metadata differed by source and by participant and was supplied without curation.

The sequenced sample consisted of peripheral blood. The V gene is TRBV6-5 and the J gene is TRBJ2-7; a tentative D call is TRBD2 (7 bases match). This clonotype was obtained from a man older than 75 with acute or convalescent COVID-19. CDR3 loop: CASTEGGLIYEQYF. DNA sequence: TGTGCCAGCACCGAGGGGGGGTTGATCTACGAGCAGTACTTC.